A single sample gave rise to the 32 T cell receptor beta chains below, sequenced in a study of CD4 T cells in relation to SARS-CoV-2 and coronaviruses. These receptors lack a known antigen. The data were produced by immunoSEQ multiplex PCR, yet TCRdb's version contains in-frame clones alone and is incomplete. The sample yields about 19,000 clones, about 80% seen once. Before the COVID-19 pandemic, during about 2011-2019, CD4+ T cells were taken from unexposed donors. CD4+ T cells were isolated from the cells after 10 days of culture. Sequenced input: CD4+ T cells from PBMCs, cultured in vitro. These receptors were taken from a human donor in good health.

The chain carries TRBV19 and TRBJ2-5; D gene unclear. CDR1 is LNHDA, CDR2 SQIVND, per germline (reference sequence). The CDR3 totals 15 residues. The ends were cut back, 5 bases at V and 5 bases at J, with 18 bases in the middle. CDR3 DNA: TGTGCCAGTAGTTATCAGTCCTCAGCAAGGGAGACCCAGTACTTC. Translated: CASSYQSSARETQYF.

In its sample, this clone was seen once. The V and J genes are TRBV29-1 and TRBJ1-1; 7 bases agree with TRBD1. CDR1 and CDR2 from the germline V gene are SQVTM and ANQGSEA. The CDR3 runs 15 residues. V gave up 3 bases and J gave up 5 bases; unmatched junction bases: 12. The CDR3 loop reads CSVDEGGRGRTEAFF. CDR3 DNA: TGCAGCGTTGACGAGGGGGGCAGGGGGAGAACTGAAGCTTTCTTT.

This clone has a single count. J is TRBJ1-2 and V is TRBV28; maybe TRBD1 (5 bases). CDR1 and CDR2 from the germline V gene are MDHEN and SYDVKM. Trimming took off 5 bases at V and 1 base at J, with 17 bases between the two ends. The length of the CDR3 is 16 residues. The DNA of the CDR3 is TGTGCCAGCAGTCCCCAGGGAGGGACCCTTAACTATGGCTACACCTTC. It codes for CASSPQGGTLNYGYTF.

This clone was observed a handful of times. This chain links TRBV11-2 with TRBJ2-7; TRBD1 agrees at 8 bases. CDR1 and CDR2 (germline): SGHAT, FQNNGV. The CDR3 is 14 residues long. The V and J ends lost 1 base and 2 bases, in that order; junction bases with no gene match: 1. For the CDR3, the DNA is TGTGCCAGCAGCTTAGGGGGACAGGCCTACGAGCAGTACTTC. Residues: CASSLGGQAYEQYF. Looking up the rest from reference TRBV11-2 and TRBJ2-7 gives the full variable domain: EAGVAQSPRYKIIEKRQSVAFWCNPISGHATLYWYQQILGQGPKLLIQFQNNGVVDDSQLPKDRFSAERLKGVDSTLKIQPAKLEDSAVYLCASSLGGQAYEQYFGPGTRLTVT.

This chain links TRBV3-1 (or the pseudogene TRBV3-2) with TRBJ2-3, with 7 bases identical to TRBD2. The CDR3 length is 13 residues. The trim removed 0 bases at V and 8 bases at J, leaving 2 bases unmatched. The germline V gene encodes CDR1 LGHDT and CDR2 YNNKEL (reference sequence). The chain's CDR3 is CASSQEGGGTQYF. The CDR3 nucleotides are TGTGCCAGCAGCCAAGAGGGGGGGGGTACGCAGTATTTT.

This chain links TRBV19 with TRBJ1-2; 9 nucleotides line up with TRBD1. Germline CDR1 LNHDA, CDR2 SQIVND (reference sequence). CDR3 size: 14 residues. The V gene end was trimmed by 10 bases and the J gene end by 4 bases; junction bases not matched to a gene: 10. CDR3 coding DNA: TGTGCCACCAACAGGGGACAGGGAGCCTATGGCTACACCTTC. Its translation: CATNRGQGAYGYTF.

The chain links TRBV18 to TRBJ2-4, with D tentatively TRBD1 or TRBD2 (5 bases each). This CDR3 spans 15 amino acids. The V gene's germline CDR1 is KGHSH and CDR2 LQKENI. Trimming pared 0 bases from V and 8 bases from J, leaving 14 bases between. The CDR3 region is CASSPPGSRGDIQYF. CDR3 coding DNA: TGTGCCAGCTCACCACCAGGGTCTCGAGGGGACATTCAGTACTTC.

The chain employs TRBV24-1 and TRBJ2-7; no definite D call. This CDR3 has 10 amino acids. V gave up 7 bases and J gave up 3 bases, with 3 bases separating them. Germline V gene lookup returns CDR1 KGHDR and CDR2 SFDVKD. The chain's CDR3 is CATSFYEQYF. CDR3 sequence (DNA): TGTGCCACCAGCTTCTACGAGCAGTACTTC.

In its sample, this clone was seen a few times. The chain combines TRBV10-3 with TRBJ2-3; TRBD2 agrees at 11 bases. Germline-derived CDR1 and CDR2 are ENHRY and SYGVKD. The CDR3 covers 17 residues. V was clipped by 0 bases and J by 3 bases; unmatched bases: 5. For the CDR3, the DNA is TGTGCCATCAGTGAGTCCGGGGTAGCGGGAGGGACAGATACGCAGTATTTT. It translates to CAISESGVAGGTDTQYF.

The genes are TRBV9 and TRBJ1-2, with D possibly being TRBD1 (5 bases). CDR1 and CDR2 from the germline V gene are SGDLS and YYNGEE. Trimming took 2 bases from V and 4 from J, leaving 15 bases between them. This CDR3 comprises 15 residues. Written as DNA, the CDR3 is TGTGCCAGCAGCGTTGGGGCCGCCCCGACCTATGGCTACACCTTC. It specifies CASSVGAAPTYGYTF.

The table lists this clone with a few counts. In DNA, the CDR3 is TGCGCCAGCAGCCAAGATGTGGGGGCGCGCAATCAGCCCCAGCATTTT. This translates into CASSQDVGARNQPQHF. The chain joins TRBV4-3 to TRBJ1-5, with a tentative D call TRBD1 (6 bases). Trimming removed 0 bases from V and 2 bases from J, with 11 bases in between. Germline V gene sequence: CDR1 LGHNA, CDR2 YSLEER. The CDR3 is made up of 16 amino acids.

This chain uses TRBV13 with TRBJ1-4; TRBD1 aligns across 7 bases. The CDR3 is made up of 14 amino acids. CDR1 and CDR2 from the germline V gene are PRHDT and FYEKMQ (reference sequence). Trimming at V came to 4 bases and at J to 4 bases, leaving 3 bases not matched to a gene. The CDR3 spells CASSSGTVNEKLFF. The CDR3 DNA follows: TGTGCCAGCAGCTCCGGGACAGTTAATGAAAAACTGTTTTTT.

The gene calls are TRBV5-1 and TRBJ2-2; D is possibly TRBD2 (5 bases). Germline V gene data show CDR1 as SGHRS and CDR2 as YFSETQ. Trimming took off 2 bases at V and 0 bases at J, with 8 bases between the two ends. This CDR3 spans 15 amino acids. The CDR3 spells CASSFGGSNTGELFF. The CDR3 DNA reads as TGCGCCAGCAGCTTCGGAGGATCGAACACCGGGGAGCTGTTTTTT.

The chain uses TRBV15 and TRBJ2-7; possibly TRBD1 or TRBD2 for D (5 bases each). CDR1 and CDR2 (germline): LNHNV, YYDKDF (reference sequence). Trimming left V 0 bases short and J 3 bases short, with 12 bases between. The CDR3 runs 15 residues. The CDR3 spells CATSRDRASYYEQYF. In DNA form, the CDR3 reads TGTGCCACCAGCAGAGACAGGGCTAGCTACTACGAGCAGTACTTC.

This clone is a singleton in its sample. The V gene is TRBV2, the J gene TRBJ1-5; no clear D gene. V was trimmed by 3 bases and J by 4 bases, leaving 13 bases between them. The CDR3 length is 15 residues. Germline CDR1 is SNHLY and CDR2 is FYNNEI. CDR3 loop: CASSEGRSGNQPQHF. In DNA, the CDR3 is TGTGCCAGCAGTGAGGGTCGGTCCGGGAATCAGCCCCAGCATTTT.

The chain combines TRBV11-3 with TRBJ2-7, with D possibly matching TRBD1 (6 bases). The germline V gene has CDR1 SGHNT and CDR2 YENEEA. The CDR3 contains 12 residues. The V and J ends lost 4 bases and 3 bases respectively, with 7 bases between them. Written as DNA, the CDR3 is TGTGCCAGCAGCTCGGACAGCTACGAGCAGTACTTC. Protein sequence: CASSSDSYEQYF.

CDR3 nucleotides: TGTGCCAGTAGTATAGGGGGATATAGCAATCAGCCCCAGCATTTT. The encoded protein is CASSIGGYSNQPQHF. The genes are TRBV19 and TRBJ1-5; no reliable D call. The CDR3 is made up of 15 amino acids. From germline, CDR1 is LNHDA and CDR2 SQIVND (reference sequence). The V end was cut by 1 base, the J end by 0 bases, with 7 bases between.

This chain uses TRBV11-1 with TRBJ1-3, with D uncertain. V was pared by 6 bases and J by 3 bases, with 9 bases between. The germline CDR1 and CDR2 sequences are SGHAT and FQDESV (reference sequence). The CDR3 runs 13 residues. CDR3 in amino acids: CASRARGGNTIYF. CDR3 bases: TGTGCCAGCAGGGCCCGAGGTGGAAACACCATATATTTT.

The rearrangement joins TRBV11-2 to TRBJ2-1, with a weak D call TRBD1 (6 bases). The CDR3 is 15 residues long. Trimming left V 3 bases short and J 4 bases short, with 13 bases between. From germline, CDR1 is SGHAT and CDR2 FQNNGV. The CDR3 reads CASSFGRGPYNEQFF. CDR3 DNA: TGTGCCAGCAGCTTCGGCAGGGGCCCATACAATGAGCAGTTCTTC.

The chain joins TRBV7-9 to TRBJ1-1; TRBD1 matches at 8 bases. Trimming removed 6 bases from V and 3 bases from J; junction bases left unmatched: 0. CDR1 and CDR2 (germline): SEHNR, FQNEAQ (reference sequence). This CDR3 contains 12 residues. CDR3 residues: CASRTGDTEAFF. The CDR3 bases are TGTGCCAGCAGGACAGGGGACACTGAAGCTTTCTTT.

In nucleotides, the CDR3 is TGCGCCAGCAGCCAAGGACTAGCGGAGACCTACGAGCAGTACTTC. Translation: CASSQGLAETYEQYF. V is TRBV4-3 and J is TRBJ2-7; 9 bases align to TRBD2. V lost 1 base to trimming and J lost 2 bases; unmatched junction nucleotides: 3. The CDR3 spans 15 residues. Germline CDR1 and CDR2: LGHNA and YSLEER.

The V and J genes are TRBV7-2 and TRBJ2-7; TRBD2 matches at 11 bases. The CDR3 loop spans 15 amino acids. Losses at the gene ends were 5 bases for V and 6 bases for J; bases not matched to a gene: 9. In germline, CDR1 is SGHTA, CDR2 FQGNSA. CDR3: CASSPLAGGLSEQYF. CDR3 sequence (DNA): TGTGCCAGCAGCCCCCTAGCGGGAGGTCTATCCGAGCAGTACTTC.

V usage is TRBV27 and J usage is TRBJ2-5, with 9 bases fitting TRBD2. The trim removed 0 bases at V and 5 bases at J, leaving 4 bases unmatched. The CDR3 totals 15 residues. The V gene's germline CDR1 is MNHEY and CDR2 SMNVEV (reference sequence). The CDR3: CASSLSLAGQETQYF. Here the CDR3 DNA reads TGTGCCAGCAGTTTATCGCTAGCGGGACAGGAGACCCAGTACTTC.

This clone appeared a single time. The rearrangement uses TRBV7-2 and TRBJ1-2; tentative D call: TRBD1 (6 bases). Germline CDR1 and CDR2: SGHTA and FQGNSA. The CDR3 extends over 16 amino acids. V lost 1 base and J lost 4, with 16 bases in between. The CDR3 DNA reads TGTGCCAGCAGCTTAGTTTGGCAGGGGTTCACCTATGGCTACACCTTC. Residues: CASSLVWQGFTYGYTF.

This chain uses TRBV2 with TRBJ1-4; D is uncertain. The CDR3 loop spans 12 amino acids. Trimming took off 8 bases at V and 8 bases at J, with 12 bases between the two ends. Germline V gene sequence: CDR1 SNHLY, CDR2 FYNNEI. Here the CDR3 DNA reads TGTGCCAGCCGAAGGACTTGGGAAAAACTGTTTTTT. Its protein is CASRRTWEKLFF.

This chain uses TRBV19 with TRBJ2-7; 9 positions agree with TRBD2. Trimming cost V 5 bases and J 0 bases; bases outside gene matches: 2. Germline V lookup: CDR1 LNHDA, CDR2 SQIVND (reference sequence). CDR3 length equals 14 residues. For the CDR3, the DNA is TGTGCCAGTAGTCTAGCGGGGAGCTCCTACGAGCAGTACTTC. Its translation is CASSLAGSSYEQYF. Supplemented by reference TRBV19 and TRBJ2-7, the full variable domain reads DGGITQSPKYLFRKEGQNVTLSCEQNLNHDAMYWYRQDPGQGLRLIYYSQIVNDFQKGDIAEGYSVSREKKESFPLTVTSAQKNPTAFYLCASSLAGSSYEQYFGPGTRLTVT.

This chain links TRBV5-1 with TRBJ1-4, with D hard to call. CDR3 length: 14 residues. Germline CDR1 and CDR2: SGHRS and YFSETQ. The ends were cut back, 0 bases at V and 4 bases at J, with 7 bases in the middle. CDR3 residues: CASSLGPSNEKLFF. DNA for the CDR3: TGCGCCAGCAGCTTGGGTCCGAGTAATGAAAAACTGTTTTTT.

This chain links TRBV4-3 with TRBJ2-3; 7 positions agree with TRBD1. The germline gives CDR1 LGHNA, CDR2 YSLEER. J was trimmed by 1 base and V by 1 base; bases with no gene match: 2. The CDR3 has 15 amino acids. In nucleotides, the CDR3 is TGCGCCAGCAGCCAAGGACAGGGTGGCACAGATACGCAGTATTTT. This sequence encodes CASSQGQGGTDTQYF.

The gene calls are TRBV7-2 and TRBJ2-3, with 10 bases aligning to TRBD2. Trimming at V came to 5 bases and at J to 3 bases, leaving 5 bases not matched to a gene. In germline, CDR1 is SGHTA, CDR2 FQGNSA. There are 15 residues in the CDR3. Here the CDR3 reads CASSPGLAVTDTQYF. CDR3 nucleotide sequence: TGTGCCAGCAGCCCAGGACTAGCGGTAACAGATACGCAGTATTTT.

This chain uses TRBV7-9 with TRBJ1-6, with D possibly being TRBD1 (6 bases). Germline CDR1 SEHNR, CDR2 FQNEAQ (reference sequence). The CDR3 contains 12 residues. V was pared by 5 bases and J by 11 bases, with 10 bases between. The CDR3 loop reads CASSLRGTPLHF. CDR3 nucleotide sequence: TGTGCCAGCAGCCTCAGGGGAACACCCCTCCACTTT.

The chain joins TRBV6-2 or TRBV6-3 to TRBJ1-5, with a possible D match to TRBD1 (6 bases). The CDR3 runs 18 residues. Germline V gives CDR1 MNHEY, CDR2 SVGEGT. With 6 bases removed from V and 0 bases from J, the gap between germline ends came to 21 bases. CDR3 residues: CASSQTFGTFYSNQPQHF. The CDR3 bases are TGTGCCAGCAGCCAGACGTTCGGGACATTCTATAGCAATCAGCCCCAGCATTTT.

The chain employs TRBV6-5 and TRBJ2-7; 7 bases line up with TRBD1. Germline V gene data show CDR1 as MNHEY and CDR2 as SVGAGI. The CDR3 has 15 amino acids. The V segment lost 8 bases and the J segment 4 bases; nucleotides outside the gene matches: 14. The CDR3 sequence is CASCPYDGRGYEQYF. The CDR3 DNA is TGTGCCAGCTGCCCCTACGACGGCAGGGGGTACGAGCAGTACTTC.